This TCR beta chain was obtained from a study of OX40 agonist ivuxolimab in advanced cancers. This clone was detected many times. The target antigen is unknown. The CDR3 is 16 residues long. Trimming removed 9 bases from V and 5 bases from J; junction bases left unmatched: 13. The germline gives CDR1 LNHDA, CDR2 SQIVND (reference sequence). Study findings and constraints: Antigen specificity remained undetermined for the expanded peripheral T cells. Mean expanded clone counts were higher in CD8+ than CD4+ T cells.

Sequencing used immunoSEQ multiplex PCR; TCRdb keeps in-frame clones, though not all of them. The sample lists some 86,000 clones; about 85% were seen once. The chain couples TRBV19 to TRBJ2-2; TRBD1 aligns across 9 bases. The input for sequencing was CD4+ or CD8+ T cells sorted from blood, taken in a trial of the OX40 agonist ivuxolimab. The sequence was collected from an adult with an advanced solid tumor such as melanoma, head and neck, liver or kidney cancer. In DNA form, the CDR3 reads TGTGCCAGCCTCGGGACAGGGCTAAGGGGAACCGGGGAGCTGTTTTTT. Protein product: CASLGTGLRGTGELFF. Together with reference TRBV19 and TRBJ2-2, the CDR3 gives the full variable domain: DGGITQSPKYLFRKEGQNVTLSCEQNLNHDAMYWYRQDPGQGLRLIYYSQIVNDFQKGDIAEGYSVSREKKESFPLTVTSAQKNPTAFYLCASLGTGLRGTGELFFGEGSRLTVL.